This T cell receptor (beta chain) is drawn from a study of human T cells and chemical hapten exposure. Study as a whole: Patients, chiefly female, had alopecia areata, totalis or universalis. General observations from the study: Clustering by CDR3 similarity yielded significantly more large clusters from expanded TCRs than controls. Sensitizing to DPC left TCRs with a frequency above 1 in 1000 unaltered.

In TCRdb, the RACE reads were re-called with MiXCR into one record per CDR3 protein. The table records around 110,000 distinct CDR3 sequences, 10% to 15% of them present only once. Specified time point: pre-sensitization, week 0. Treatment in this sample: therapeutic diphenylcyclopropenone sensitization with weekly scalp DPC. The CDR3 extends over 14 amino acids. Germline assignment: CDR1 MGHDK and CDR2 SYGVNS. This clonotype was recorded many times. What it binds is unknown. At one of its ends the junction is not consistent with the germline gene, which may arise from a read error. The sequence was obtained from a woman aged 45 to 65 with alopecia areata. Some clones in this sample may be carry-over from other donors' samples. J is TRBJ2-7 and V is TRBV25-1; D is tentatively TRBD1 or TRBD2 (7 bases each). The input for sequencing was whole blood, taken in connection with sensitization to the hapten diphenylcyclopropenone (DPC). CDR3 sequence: CASSARGRDPGLRF. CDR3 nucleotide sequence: TGTGCCAGCAGTGCCAGGGGGAGGGACCCCGGCTTGCGGTTC.